In this sample, the clone carrying this T cell receptor (beta chain) turned up many times. Its target is unknown. The length of the CDR3 is 16 residues. The J segment lost 5 bases and the V segment lost 0 bases, leaving 6 bases of the junction unmatched. CDR1 is LGHNA, CDR2 YSLEER, per germline. These data originate in a study of human T cells and chemical hapten exposure. The wider study: Each patient's scalp received weekly diphenylcyclopropenone throughout the approximately 25-week study. Study-wide points: No shift was seen in TCRs above 1 in 1000 frequency with DPC sensitization. Counts of TCRs expanded at PT1 correlated positively with patch test score.

Described time point: patch test 1, 2 weeks after DPC sensitization. Treatment reported: therapeutic diphenylcyclopropenone sensitization with weekly scalp DPC. Donors were 18 to 70-year-old alopecia patients suitable for DPC. TCRdb reprocessed the RACE reads with MiXCR, giving one entry per CDR3 protein. The table shows a few hundred thousand distinct CDR3 sequences, with about 4.4% occurring only once. The receptor was derived from a woman aged 50 to 60 with alopecia areata. Some clones in this sample may be carry-over from other donors' samples. V and J are TRBV4-3 and TRBJ2-2; TRBD2 matches 7 bases. The sequencing here drew on whole blood, taken in connection with sensitization to the hapten diphenylcyclopropenone (DPC). As DNA, the CDR3 is TGCGCCAGCAGCCAAGATGAGCGGGGACGAACCGGGGAGCTGTTTTTT. This encodes CASSQDERGRTGELFF.